Following are 18 T cell receptor beta chains from one sample sequenced in a study of cytomegalovirus exposure and HLA in healthy donors. Use of 60 Vbeta and 13 Jbeta primers characterized the PCR. The data were produced by immunoSEQ multiplex PCR, yet TCRdb's version contains in-frame clones alone and is incomplete. The table records about 200,000 clones, roughly 80% of them present only once. The sequenced material came from PBMCs. The receptors shown here come from a girl aged 2-10 years in good health and CMV-seronegative.

This sequence joins TRBV6-1 and TRBJ1-2; D gene unclear. This CDR3 region has 14 residues. Germline CDR1 is MNHNS and CDR2 is SASEGT. Trimming pared 2 bases from V and 2 bases from J, leaving 9 bases between. CDR3 DNA: TGTGCCAGCAGTGAACGCTACTTCAACTATGGCTACACCTTC. Residues: CASSERYFNYGYTF.

This clone was seen a handful of times. This chain links TRBV12-5 with TRBJ2-3; TRBD2 aligns across 7 bases. This CDR3 contains 17 residues. Trimming cost V 5 bases and J 4 bases; bases outside gene matches: 15. Germline loops: CDR1 LGHNT, CDR2 FRNRAP. In DNA, the CDR3 is TGTGCTAGTGGTCCCCACCCCGGGGGGTTTAACCCAGATACGCAGTATTTT. Encoded protein: CASGPHPGGFNPDTQYF.

This sequence joins TRBV4-1 and TRBJ1-2; 8 bases are shared with TRBD1. The CDR3 covers 14 residues. Losses at the gene ends were 1 base for V and 7 bases for J; bases not matched to a gene: 5. Germline CDR1 and CDR2: MGHRA and YSYEKL. In DNA, the CDR3 is TGCGCCAGCAGCCAAGGCAGGGGGCTCGGTGGCTACACCTTC. It codes for CASSQGRGLGGYTF.

This clone was seen just once. This chain joins TRBV7-2 and TRBJ2-1; D is possibly TRBD2 (5 bases). CDR3 length: 15 amino acids. The ends were cut back, 1 base at V and 0 bases at J, with 7 bases in the middle. CDR1 is SGHTA, CDR2 FQGNSA, per germline. This CDR3 is CASSLGGRSYNEQFF. The CDR3 nucleotides read TGTGCCAGCAGCTTAGGCGGGCGCTCCTACAATGAGCAGTTCTTC.

Only one count was recorded for this clone. An end of the junction does not agree with germline; a read error may underlie this. The chain recombines TRBV7-9 with TRBJ1-5; D gene uncertain. Germline CDR1 and CDR2: SEHNR and FQNEAQ (reference sequence). The CDR3 covers 12 residues. This CDR3 is CSSRLGNQPQHF. CDR3 DNA: TGTTCCAGCAGGCTAGGCAATCAGCCCCAGCATTTT.

The gene calls are TRBV5-4 and TRBJ2-5, with 7 bases matching TRBD2. V shed 3 bases, J shed 3 bases, and the junction held 2 bases outside the gene matches. The CDR3 has 13 amino acids. The germline V gene encodes CDR1 SGHNT and CDR2 YYREEE (reference sequence). In DNA, the CDR3 is TGTGCCAGCAGCTGGCTAGCGGAAGAGACCCAGTACTTC. Translated: CASSWLAEETQYF.

In nucleotides, the CDR3 is TGTGCCAGCAGTTATCGACAGTGGAGTCAGCCCCAGCATTTT. Its translation is CASSYRQWSQPQHF. The chain combines TRBV27 with TRBJ1-5; D perhaps matches TRBD1 (5 bases). Trimming took 4 bases from V and 6 from J, leaving 13 bases between them. From germline, CDR1 is MNHEY and CDR2 SMNVEV (reference sequence). CDR3 length: 14 residues.

V is TRBV6-1 and J is TRBJ1-1, with 10 positions matching TRBD1. The CDR3 contains 13 residues. Losses at the gene ends were 8 bases for V and 5 bases for J; bases not matched to a gene: 5. Per germline, CDR1 MNHNS and CDR2 SASEGT. The CDR3 sequence: CASLWTGGTEAFF. As DNA, the CDR3 is TGTGCCAGCTTGTGGACAGGGGGTACTGAAGCTTTCTTT.

The genes are TRBV5-1 and TRBJ1-1; possible D gene TRBD1, 6 bases. CDR3 length: 15 amino acids. The V and J ends lost 10 bases and 5 bases respectively, with 24 bases between them. Germline lookup yields CDR1 SGHRS and CDR2 YFSETQ. The CDR3 loop reads CASREGGTATTEAFF. The CDR3 DNA reads as TGCGCCTCCCGCGAAGGGGGAACAGCTACGACTGAAGCTTTCTTT. Variable domain in full (rest from reference TRBV5-1 and TRBJ1-1): KAGVTQTPRYLIKTRGQQVTLSCSPISGHRSVSWYQQTPGQGLQFLFEYFSETQRNKGNFPGRFSGRQFSNSRSEMNVSTLELGDSALYLCASREGGTATTEAFFGQGTRLTVV.

The J gene is TRBJ2-1, the V gene TRBV2; 11 positions match TRBD2. The V and J ends lost 8 bases and 16 bases, in that order; junction bases with no gene match: 10. The CDR3 consists of 12 residues. Germline V gene data show CDR1 as SNHLY and CDR2 as FYNNEI. The CDR3 DNA follows: TGTGCCAGCCGACTAGCGGGGCCCTCCTCCTTCTTC. It is translated as CASRLAGPSSFF.

This clone has just a few counts. The chain combines TRBV6-1 with TRBJ1-2; TRBD1 might be the D (5 bases). Trimming removed 0 bases at V and 5 bases at J, with 13 bases between. Germline values: CDR1 MNHNS, CDR2 SASEGT. The CDR3 is made up of 15 amino acids. The CDR3 DNA sequence: TGTGCCAGCAGTGAAGCCGGACATGGGGATTATGGCTACACCTTC. Translating it yields CASSEAGHGDYGYTF.

V is TRBV21-1 and J is TRBJ1-5. TRBV21-1 is reported as a pseudogene. CDR3 length equals 14 residues. The CDR3 spells CASSTEVMAQPQHF. The DNA for the CDR3 is TGTGCCAGCAGCACAGAGGTTATGGCTCAGCCCCAGCATTTT.

In this sample, this clone turned up a few times. The genes are TRBV5-1 and TRBJ1-5; 7 bases align to TRBD1. V was clipped by 3 bases and J by 3 bases; unmatched bases: 3. The CDR3 runs to 14 residues. Germline CDR1 SGHRS, CDR2 YFSETQ. CDR3 loop: CASSSGQANQPQHF. CDR3 DNA sequence: TGCGCCAGCAGCTCCGGACAGGCCAATCAGCCCCAGCATTTT.

V and J are TRBV9 and TRBJ1-3; 7 bases match TRBD1. Germline CDR1 and CDR2: SGDLS and YYNGEE. This CDR3 comprises 17 residues. After removal of 1 base from V and 0 bases from J, the junction contained 7 bases not matched to a gene. The CDR3 DNA reads as TGTGCCAGCAGCGTACAGGGACAGAGGGGCTCTGGAAACACCATATATTTT. It encodes CASSVQGQRGSGNTIYF.

This chain connects TRBV5-4 to TRBJ1-2, with TRBD1 matching 8 bases. Losses at the gene ends were 3 bases for V and 10 bases for J; bases not matched to a gene: 14. The CDR3 is made up of 15 amino acids. CDR1 and CDR2 from the germline V gene are SGHNT and YYREEE (reference sequence). Here the CDR3 reads CASSWGQEQGFLYTF. The CDR3 coding sequence is TGTGCCAGCAGCTGGGGACAGGAACAGGGATTTCTCTACACCTTC.

About this clone itself: A read error may account for a junction end that differs from germline. The chain couples TRBV7-9 to TRBJ2-3; no definite D call. The CDR3 totals 12 residues. Per germline, CDR1 SEHNR and CDR2 FQNEAQ (reference sequence). CDR3 nucleotide sequence: TGTTCCAGCAGCCGAGGCACAGATACGCAGTATTTT. This codes for CSSSRGTDTQYF.

In its sample, this clone was seen a few times. The chain couples TRBV10-3 to TRBJ1-5; D unclear. From germline, CDR1 is ENHRY and CDR2 SYGVKD. The V and J ends lost 0 bases and 8 bases respectively, with 8 bases between them. This CDR3 has 13 residues. CDR3 in amino acids: CAISESVVEPQHF. The CDR3 DNA reads as TGTGCCATCAGTGAGTCCGTAGTGGAGCCCCAGCATTTT.

V usage is TRBV5-6 and J usage is TRBJ2-7; the D gene is possibly TRBD1 (6 bases). This CDR3 has 16 residues. Germline CDR1 and CDR2: SGHDT and YYEEEE. V was shortened by 1 base and J by 2 bases, with 16 bases between the two germline ends. The CDR3 DNA is TGTGCCAGCAGCTTGAGATTCGGACAGCGGCCCTACGAGCAGTACTTC. As protein: CASSLRFGQRPYEQYF.